This T cell receptor beta chain is drawn from a study of OX40 agonist ivuxolimab in advanced cancers. In the study overall: Partial responses were observed in three patients, of whom one had hepatocellular carcinoma and two had cutaneous melanoma.

The germline V gene has CDR1 MGHRA and CDR2 YSYEKL. The trim removed 0 bases at V and 4 bases at J, leaving 13 bases unmatched. The CDR3 extends over 18 amino acids. Data came from immunoSEQ multiplex PCR; TCRdb stores just in-frame clones and leaves some out. The sample records approximately 52,000 clones, around 87% being singletons. General observations from the study: Some of the nonresponding patients also showed low levels of normalized T-cell clonal expansion.

On this clone: The antigen is unknown.

Sample: CD4+ or CD8+ T cells sorted from blood, taken in a trial of the OX40 agonist ivuxolimab. The source of this sequence is an adult with an advanced solid tumor such as melanoma, head and neck, liver or kidney cancer. This chain links TRBV4-1 with TRBJ2-7, with 9 bases fitting TRBD1. CDR3 nucleotide sequence: TGCGCCAGCAGCCAAGAGTCTCTCAGGGGACAGGGAATATACGAGCAGTACTTC. The encoded protein is CASSQESLRGQGIYEQYF.